The source of this T cell receptor beta chain is a study of monozygotic twins with inflammatory bowel disease. There were approximately 3,600 ng of total RNA used for each TCR library. Two nested PCRs, of about 16 and 10 cycles, processed TCRalpha and TCRbeta cDNA. After re-calling the 5' RACE reads, TCRdb lists one entry per CDR3 protein, DNA absent. Its table records around 380,000 distinct CDR3 sequences. Germline values: CDR1 GTSNPN, CDR2 SVGIG (reference sequence). CDR3 length: 13 amino acids. The chain combines TRBV30 with TRBJ2-3. The clonotype comes from a human donor with ulcerative colitis or Crohn's disease, or a healthy co-twin of an affected twin (not recorded which). Material: blood. CDR3 region: CAWSNKGTDTQYF. Full variable domain (rest looked up from reference TRBV30 and TRBJ2-3): SQTIHQWPATLVQPVGSPLSLECTVEGTSNPNLYWYRQAAGRGLQLLFYSVGIGQISSEVPQNLSASRPQDRQFILSSKKLLLSDSGFYLCAWSNKGTDTQYFGPGTRLTVL.